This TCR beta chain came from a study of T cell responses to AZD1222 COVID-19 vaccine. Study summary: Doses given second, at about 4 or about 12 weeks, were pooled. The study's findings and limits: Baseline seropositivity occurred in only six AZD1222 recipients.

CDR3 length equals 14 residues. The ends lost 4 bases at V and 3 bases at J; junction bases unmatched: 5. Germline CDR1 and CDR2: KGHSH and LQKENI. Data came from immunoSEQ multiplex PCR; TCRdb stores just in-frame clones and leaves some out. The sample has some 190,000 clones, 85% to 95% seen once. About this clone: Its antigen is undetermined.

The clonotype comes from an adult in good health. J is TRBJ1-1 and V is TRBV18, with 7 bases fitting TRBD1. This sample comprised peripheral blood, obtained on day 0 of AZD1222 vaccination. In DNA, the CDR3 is TGTGCCAGCTCACAACGACAGGGTGACACTGAAGCTTTCTTT. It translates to CASSQRQGDTEAFF.